The 4 T cell receptor beta chains given below trace back to one sample, sequenced in a study of cytomegalovirus exposure and HLA in healthy donors. PCR was performed using 60 Vbeta and 13 Jbeta primers. Generated by immunoSEQ multiplex PCR, the TCRdb table keeps only in-frame clones and is missing some. This repertoire shows 95,000 to 150,000 clones, 15% to 20% found once; its top ten account for approximately 2.9%. The sequenced material came from PBMCs. These receptors came from a female donor in good health and CMV-seropositive.

V is TRBV19 and J is TRBJ2-1; possibly TRBD2 for D (5 bases). Germline CDR1 LNHDA, CDR2 SQIVND (reference sequence). The CDR3 runs to 15 residues. The V end was cut by 6 bases, the J end by 2 bases, with 14 bases between. CDR3 region: CASSPGSGTYNEQFF. The CDR3 nucleotides are TGTGCCAGTAGCCCGGGGAGTGGAACCTACAATGAGCAGTTCTTC.

This chain joins TRBV2 and TRBJ2-7, with 7 bases identical to TRBD2. V trimming: 6 bases; J trimming: 6 bases; junction bases outside the gene matches: 2. Germline CDR1 SNHLY, CDR2 FYNNEI. CDR3 length: 11 amino acids. The CDR3 here is CASRIAGEQYF. The CDR3 coding sequence is TGTGCCAGCAGGATAGCGGGCGAGCAGTACTTC.

In this sample, this clone turned up a few times. The conserved final phenylalanine or tryptophan is absent from the CDR3, which likely points to a read error. V and J are TRBV5-6 and TRBJ1-2; 7 nucleotides match TRBD1. Germline-derived CDR1 and CDR2 are SGHDT and YYEEEE. This CDR3 has 15 residues. V shed 2 bases and J 1 base; nucleotides not matched to a gene: 5. The chain's CDR3 is CASSFGQAHNYGYTV. The DNA of the CDR3 is TGTGCCAGCAGCTTCGGACAGGCTCATAACTATGGCTACACCGTC.

This clone was counted between two and nine times. The chain carries TRBV5-4 and TRBJ2-3; TRBD2 agrees at 9 bases. This CDR3 is 15 amino acids long. Germline lookup yields CDR1 SGHNT and CDR2 YYREEE (reference sequence). Germline trimming cut 6 bases from V and 4 bases from J; bases unmatched to any gene: 9. CDR3 in amino acids: CASNDHSGSPDTQYF. DNA for the CDR3: TGTGCCAGCAACGACCATAGCGGGAGCCCAGATACGCAGTATTTT.